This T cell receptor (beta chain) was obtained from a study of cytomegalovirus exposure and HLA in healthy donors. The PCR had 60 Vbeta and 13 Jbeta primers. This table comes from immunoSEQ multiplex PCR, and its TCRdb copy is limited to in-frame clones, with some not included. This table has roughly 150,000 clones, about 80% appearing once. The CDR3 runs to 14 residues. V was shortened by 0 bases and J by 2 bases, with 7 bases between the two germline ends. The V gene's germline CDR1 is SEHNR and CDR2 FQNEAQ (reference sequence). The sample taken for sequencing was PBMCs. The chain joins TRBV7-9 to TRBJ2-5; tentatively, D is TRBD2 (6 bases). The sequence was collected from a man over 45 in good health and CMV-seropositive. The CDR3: CASSLARGQETQYF. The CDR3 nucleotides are TGTGCCAGCAGCTTAGCGCGGGGTCAAGAGACCCAGTACTTC.